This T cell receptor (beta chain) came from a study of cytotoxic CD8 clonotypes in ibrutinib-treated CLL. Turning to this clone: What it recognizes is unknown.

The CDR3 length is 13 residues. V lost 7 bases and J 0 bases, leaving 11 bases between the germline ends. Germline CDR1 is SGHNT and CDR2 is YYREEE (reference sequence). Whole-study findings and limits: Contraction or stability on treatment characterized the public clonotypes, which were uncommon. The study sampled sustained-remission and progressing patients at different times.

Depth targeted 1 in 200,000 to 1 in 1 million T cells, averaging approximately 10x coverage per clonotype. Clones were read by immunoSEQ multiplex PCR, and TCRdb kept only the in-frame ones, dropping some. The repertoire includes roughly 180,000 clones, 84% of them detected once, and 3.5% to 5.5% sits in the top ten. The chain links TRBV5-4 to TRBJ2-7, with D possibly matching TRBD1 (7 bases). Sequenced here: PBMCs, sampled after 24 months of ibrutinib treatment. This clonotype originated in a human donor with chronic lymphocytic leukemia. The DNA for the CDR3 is TGTGCCAGCCGGCGGGACAGCTCCTACGAGCAGTACTTC. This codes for CASRRDSSYEQYF.